Described below is a single T cell receptor beta chain sequence and its context. The antigen is unknown. Ipilimumab-mediated CTLA-4 blockade plus focal radiation was given to patients having chemo-refractory metastatic non-small-cell lung cancer. With 4 bases removed from V and 8 bases from J, the gap between germline ends came to 11 bases. The V gene's germline CDR1 is SQVTM and CDR2 ANQGSEA. The CDR3 consists of 11 residues. These data are taken from a study of radiotherapy plus CTLA-4 blockade in lung cancer. Turning to the study itself: An objective response was seen in around a sixth of patients, and disease control in roughly 28%. Study-level points and caveats: Subsequent to radiotherapy plus ipilimumab, tumor-derived TCR clones underwent expansion in blood.

Sequencing was performed with immunoSEQ multiplex PCR; in TCRdb, only in-frame clones are kept and a portion is missing. The sample lists 80,000 or so clones; approximately 80% were seen once. This clonotype was obtained from a human donor with non-small cell lung cancer who had stable disease on radiotherapy plus ipilimumab. The chain joins TRBV29-1 to TRBJ1-2, with a weak D call TRBD1 (5 bases). Source: peripheral blood, taken from a patient treated with radiotherapy plus ipilimumab. The CDR3 DNA follows: TGCAGCGTTGGAGGGGTTGACGGCTACACCTTC. It is translated as CSVGGVDGYTF.